This TCR beta chain appears in the sequencing data of a study of T cells in tuberculosis. About the study: A South African cohort included IGRA-negative adolescents, latently infected IGRA-positive adolescents and adults with active tuberculosis. Whole-study results and caveats: Smaller distances to GMM-specific TCRs suggested their expansion in active tuberculosis. Selection depended on which cryopreserved specimens were available.

Profiled with immunoSEQ multiplex PCR; TCRdb holds only in-frame clones, not every one. Of 25,000 to 35,000 clones listed, just over 90% are singletons. The CDR3 runs 15 residues. The germline gives CDR1 MNHEY, CDR2 SMNVEV (reference sequence). V dropped 7 bases and J dropped 8; count of bases not matched to a gene: 9. Comments on this clone: What it recognizes is unknown.

Each clinical donor contributed on average roughly 100,000 T cells from unsorted cryopreserved PBMC. Material: PBMCs. This chain connects TRBV27 to TRBJ1-4, with TRBD1 matching 11 bases. The receptor's source is a donor between 10 and 35 years old with latent tuberculosis or without tuberculosis infection. CDR3 sequence reads: CASTTGQGAREKLFF. The CDR3 DNA reads as TGTGCCAGCACCACTGGACAGGGGGCAAGGGAAAAACTGTTTTTT.